This T cell receptor (beta chain) was observed in a study of Graves' ophthalmopathy and Graves' hyperthyroidism. Study-wide results and caveats: Among expanded thyroid clonotypes above 0.001 frequency, most also occurred in blood.

RNA transcripts provided the template for amplifying TCR beta CDR3 regions. RT-PCR in the first round used HTBI primers; a second-round multiplex PCR followed. TCRdb passed the multiplex PCR reads through MiXCR, listing each CDR3 protein once. This table holds 680,000 or so distinct CDR3 sequences, 22% found once. Aged 18 to 65, hyperthyroidism patients had new diagnoses of under 2 months' duration. Certain patients, namely those with other autoimmune diseases, uncontrolled infections, pregnancy or lactation, were excluded. The authors isolated PBMCs from about 10 ml of fresh peripheral blood. The CDR3 is 14 amino acids. Germline values: CDR1 SNHLY, CDR2 FYNNEI. Trimming removed 5 bases from V and 3 bases from J, with 10 bases in between. Only a few counts were recorded for this clonotype. What it binds is not known.

The specimen sequenced was peripheral blood. The source is a woman under 30 with stable Graves' hyperthyroidism. Some clones in this sample may be carry-over from other donors' samples. The rearrangement uses TRBV2 and TRBJ2-2; D might be TRBD2 (6 bases). The CDR3 region is CASSRGDYTGELFF. Here the CDR3 DNA reads TGTGCCAGCAGTCGAGGGGACTACACCGGGGAGCTGTTTTTT.